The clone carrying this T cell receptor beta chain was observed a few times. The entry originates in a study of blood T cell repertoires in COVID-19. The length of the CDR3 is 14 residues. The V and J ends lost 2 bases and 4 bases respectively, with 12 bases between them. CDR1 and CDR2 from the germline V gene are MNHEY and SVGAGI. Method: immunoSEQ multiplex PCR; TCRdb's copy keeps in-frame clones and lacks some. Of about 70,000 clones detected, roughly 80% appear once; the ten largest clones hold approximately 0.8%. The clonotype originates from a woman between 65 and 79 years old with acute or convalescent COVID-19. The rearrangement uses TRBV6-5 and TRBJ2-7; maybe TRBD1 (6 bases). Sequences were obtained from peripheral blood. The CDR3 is CASSYGQFGYEQYF. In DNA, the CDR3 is TGTGCCAGCAGTTACGGACAGTTCGGGTACGAGCAGTACTTC.